This T cell receptor beta chain is from a study of blood T cells in healthy people across ages. General study findings and limits: Age showed a roughly linear inverse relationship with TCR beta diversity per million T cells.

This CDR3 comprises 16 residues. On this clonotype itself: The antigen is undetermined.

For the second PCR, which ran for about 6 to 11 cycles, a sample-barcoded 5' primer and a J-beta primer mix were used. TCRdb re-called the 5' RACE reads with MiXCR, one entry per CDR3 protein. The table lists around 1,000,000 distinct CDR3 sequences, more than 30% of them singletons. This receptor was identified in a man aged 18 to 30 in good health. The V gene is TRBV21-1, the J gene TRBJ2-7; TRBD2 is the table's D call and was not checked against the DNA. The J call may be mistaken, given a closer DNA end match to TRBJ2-5. TRBV21-1 constitutes a pseudogene. Material for sequencing was blood. Written as DNA, the CDR3 is TGTGCCAGCAGCAAAGGCGTTTTGAGGGCCCAAGAGACCCAGTACTTC. It specifies CASSKGVLRAQETQYF.